This T cell receptor (beta chain) was sequenced during a study of blood T cell repertoires in COVID-19 (dated by TCRdb to the early 2020s). Regarding the complete study: Samples from collaborators originated in the United States, Italy and Spain and spanned both the acute and convalescent phases of COVID-19. Deeply sampled blood TCRbeta repertoires from subjects exposed to, actively infected with, or recovered from COVID-19 were included in the dataset. Samples were obtained from the ongoing ImmuneRACE study (first 160 participants) and from about 1,300 subjects provided by 6 global collaborators. The prospective study material was composed of cDNA or gDNA derived from T cells, B-cell-depleted T cells, or PBMCs. HLA class I and class II types, where available, came from metadata supplied by the sample provider rather than from assay-based typing. A de-identified subject ID, COVID-19 status, age in years and sex were almost always included in the sample metadata. The repertoires were made available in a free public database intended to serve as a resource for research on the immune response to SARS-CoV-2.

The immunoSEQ Assay, a bias-controlled multiplex PCR, was used to amplify TCRbeta CDR3 regions from genomic DNA. The study's processing was this. The number of nucleated cells in each sample was estimated by amplification of reference gene primers within the assay. To quantify the absolute abundance of each unique TCRbeta CDR3 rearrangement, sequence reads were collapsed and filtered. Productive Simpson clonality was computed per sample as the square root of Simpson's diversity index over productive rearrangements. What TCRdb holds here is the immuneACCESS table cut down to in-frame rearrangements. Part of the clones is not present; checked against another copy, under half of the missing clones reflect an unresolved V gene, and the others are unexplained. V and J calls and clone size are those listed in that table; D and trimming were worked out from the DNA. Recorded for this sample are about 260,000 clones; around 88% of them occurred a single time. Just under 2% of the sample is in the top ten clones.

The collaborating institutions used their own protocols to collect whole blood in K2EDTA tubes. For TCRbeta analysis, collaborator samples were shipped as frozen whole blood, as isolated PBMCs, or as DNA extracted from either sample type. The CDR3, cysteine through phenylalanine, is 14 amino acids long. Only the CDR3 DNA stays, 42 bases, in frame from base 1. Here V drops 8 bases and J drops 5 bases, and the junction holds 0 bases not matched to any gene. CDR1 and CDR2 (MNHNS, SASEGT) derive from the germline V gene. On this clone itself: This receptor's antigen is unknown. Per-nucleotide qualities are absent, and no much larger clonotype sits a single base away.

The study at large found these results: How much clinical and demographic metadata was included differed by source and by participant, and the metadata was provided uncurated.

The specimen sequenced was peripheral blood. The sequence was obtained from a young man with active or convalescent COVID-19. The chain is assembled from TRBV6-1 and TRBJ2-1, with 16 bases in between that match TRBD2. The bases read TGTGCCAGCGGGACTAGCGGGGGGGACAATGAGCAGTTCTTC. Translated, this is CASGTSGGDNEQFF.